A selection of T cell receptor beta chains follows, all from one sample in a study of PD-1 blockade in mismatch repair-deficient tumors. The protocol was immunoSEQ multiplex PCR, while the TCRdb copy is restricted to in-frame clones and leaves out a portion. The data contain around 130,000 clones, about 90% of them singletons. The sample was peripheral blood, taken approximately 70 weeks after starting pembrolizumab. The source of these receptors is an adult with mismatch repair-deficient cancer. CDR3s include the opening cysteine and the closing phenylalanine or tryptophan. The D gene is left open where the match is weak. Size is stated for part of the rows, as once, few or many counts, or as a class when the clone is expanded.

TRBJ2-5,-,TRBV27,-,CASSPTGETQYF,TGTGCCAGCAGTCCTACAGGGGAGACCCAGTACTTC
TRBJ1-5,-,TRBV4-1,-,CASSRGPGEGQPQHF,TGCGCCAGCAGCCGAGGGCCCGGGGAGGGTCAGCCCCAGCATTTT
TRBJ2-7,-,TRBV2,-,CASSVYPYEQYF,TGTGCCAGCAGTGTTTATCCCTACGAGCAGTACTTC
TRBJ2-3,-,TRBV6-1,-,CASSTGTVSTDTQYF,TGTGCCAGCAGTACCGGGACTGTAAGCACAGATACGCAGTATTTT
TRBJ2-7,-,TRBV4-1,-,CASSQVWRGSYEQYF,TGCGCCAGCAGCCAAGTTTGGAGAGGCTCCTACGAGCAGTACTTC
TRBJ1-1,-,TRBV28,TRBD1,CASTMTGLTEAFF,TGTGCCAGCACCATGACAGGGCTCACTGAAGCTTTCTTT
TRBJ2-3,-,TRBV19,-,CASRLGTDTQYF,TGTGCCAGTAGGCTTGGCACAGATACGCAGTATTTT
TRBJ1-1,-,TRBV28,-,CASSRPPGAAGAFF,TGTGCCAGCAGTCGACCCCCCGGGGCGGCGGGGGCTTTCTTT
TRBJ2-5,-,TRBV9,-,CASSGGSQETQYF,TGTGCCAGCAGCGGGGGGAGCCAAGAGACCCAGTACTTC
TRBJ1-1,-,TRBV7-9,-,CASSLGREAFF,TGTGCCAGCAGCTTGGGGAGAGAAGCTTTCTTT
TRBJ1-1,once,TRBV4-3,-,CASSQDSAQKGSEAFF,TGCGCCAGCAGCCAAGATTCAGCCCAAAAGGGGAGTGAAGCTTTCTTT
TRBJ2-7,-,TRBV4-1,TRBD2,CASSQEYTSGMYGEQYF,TGCGCCAGCAGCCAAGAGTATACTAGCGGGATGTATGGCGAGCAGTACTTC
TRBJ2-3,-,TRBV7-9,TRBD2,CASSVIARRESHTDTQYF,TGTGCCAGCAGCGTAATAGCTCGGCGGGAGAGCCACACAGATACGCAGTATTTT
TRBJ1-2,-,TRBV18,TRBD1,CASSPPQGLLNYGYTF,TGTGCCAGCTCACCGCCACAGGGGCTCCTTAACTATGGCTACACCTTC
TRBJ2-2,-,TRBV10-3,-,CAISESGGELFF,TGTGCCATCAGTGAGTCCGGCGGGGAGCTGTTTTTT
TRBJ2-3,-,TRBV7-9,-,CASSPPIGTDTQYF,TGTGCCAGCAGCCCACCCATCGGCACAGATACGCAGTATTTT
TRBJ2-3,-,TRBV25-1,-,CASSEDGGTSTDTQYF,TGTGCCAGCAGTGAAGATGGGGGGACTAGCACAGATACGCAGTATTTT
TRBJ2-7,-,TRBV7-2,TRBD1,CASSPRGTYEQYF,TGTGCCAGCAGCCCCAGGGGGACCTACGAGCAGTACTTC
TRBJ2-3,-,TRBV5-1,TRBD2,CASRSGLAEETDTQYF,TGCGCCAGCAGGTCGGGACTAGCGGAAGAAACAGATACGCAGTATTTT
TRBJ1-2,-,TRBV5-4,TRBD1,CASSAGDRGLFGYTF,TGTGCCAGCAGCGCCGGGGACAGGGGGCTGTTTGGCTACACCTTC
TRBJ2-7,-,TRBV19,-,CASSVRGGEQYF,TGTGCCAGTAGTGTCAGGGGGGGCGAGCAGTACTTC
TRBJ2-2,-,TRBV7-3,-,CASTLVGGTGELFF,TGTGCCAGCACCCTCGTGGGGGGAACCGGGGAGCTGTTTTTT
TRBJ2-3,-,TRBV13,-,CASSSLSGGPDTQYF,TGTGCCAGCAGCTCGCTTTCGGGTGGACCAGATACGCAGTATTTT
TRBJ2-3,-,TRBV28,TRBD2,CASSLWAGVTSTDTQYF,TGTGCCAGCAGTTTATGGGCGGGAGTGACTAGCACAGATACGCAGTATTTT
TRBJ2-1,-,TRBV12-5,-,CASGLVRGVGEQFF,TGTGCTAGTGGTTTGGTGAGGGGAGTAGGTGAGCAGTTCTTC
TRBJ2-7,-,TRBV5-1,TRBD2,CASSSGTSGYEQYF,TGCGCCAGCAGCTCCGGGACTAGCGGATACGAGCAGTACTTC
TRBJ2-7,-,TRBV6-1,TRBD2,CASSEGLAETYEQYF,TGTGCCAGCAGTGAAGGCCTAGCGGAGACCTACGAGCAGTACTTC
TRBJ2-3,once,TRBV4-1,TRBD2,CASSSGTSGTDTQYF,TGCGCCAGCAGCTCAGGGACTAGCGGGACGGATACGCAGTATTTT
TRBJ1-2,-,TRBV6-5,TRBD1,CASRAWTGLGYTF,TGTGCCAGCAGGGCCTGGACAGGGCTGGGCTACACCTTC
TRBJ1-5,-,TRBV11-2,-,CASSFHSNQPQHF,TGTGCCAGCAGCTTTCATAGCAATCAGCCCCAGCATTTT
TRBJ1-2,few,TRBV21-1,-,CASNRDGYTF,TGTGCCAGCAACCGCGATGGCTACACCTTC
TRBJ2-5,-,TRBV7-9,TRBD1,CASSWDRAIQYF,TGTGCCAGCAGTTGGGACAGAGCAATCCAGTACTTC
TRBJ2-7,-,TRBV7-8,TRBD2,CASSLSSGLLYEQYF,TGTGCCAGCAGCTTATCTAGCGGGCTACTCTACGAGCAGTACTTC
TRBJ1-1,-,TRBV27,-,CASSPLWQRLNTEAFF,TGTGCCAGCAGTCCCCTATGGCAGAGACTGAACACTGAAGCTTTCTTT
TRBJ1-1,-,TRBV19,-,CASIKARATEAFF,TGTGCCAGTATTAAGGCAAGGGCCACTGAAGCTTTCTTT
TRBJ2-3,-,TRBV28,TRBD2,CASSGSGTWDYGTDTQYF,TGTGCCAGCAGTGGATCCGGGACTTGGGACTATGGCACAGATACGCAGTATTTT
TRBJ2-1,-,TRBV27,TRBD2,CASSQFGLAGVGSYNEQFF,TGTGCCAGCAGTCAATTCGGACTAGCGGGAGTAGGCTCCTACAATGAGCAGTTCTTC